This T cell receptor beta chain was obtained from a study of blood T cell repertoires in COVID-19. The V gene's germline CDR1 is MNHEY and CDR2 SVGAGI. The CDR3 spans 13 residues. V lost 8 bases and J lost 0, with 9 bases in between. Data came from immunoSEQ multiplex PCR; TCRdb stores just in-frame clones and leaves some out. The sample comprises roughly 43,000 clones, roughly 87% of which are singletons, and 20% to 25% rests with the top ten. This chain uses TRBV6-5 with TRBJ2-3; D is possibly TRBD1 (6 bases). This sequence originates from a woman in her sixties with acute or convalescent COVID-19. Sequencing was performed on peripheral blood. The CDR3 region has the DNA TGTGCCAGCCGACAGGTTAGCACAGATACGCAGTATTTT. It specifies CASRQVSTDTQYF.